One T cell receptor (beta chain) is described in this entry. This sample stems from a study of blood T cell repertoires in COVID-19. Overall study context: Samples came from the United States, Italy and Spain, spanning acute and convalescent COVID-19.

V lost 6 bases and J lost 1, with 15 bases in between. There are 15 residues in the CDR3. Per the germline V gene, CDR1 is SNHLY and CDR2 is FYNNEI. The assay was immunoSEQ multiplex PCR, and TCRdb's table has in-frame clones only and misses some. This sample has over 300,000 clones, with around 88% found just once. Sequenced sample: peripheral blood. The clonotype comes from a woman aged 50 to 60 with acute or convalescent COVID-19. This chain connects TRBV2 to TRBJ1-1; a weak D match, TRBD1 (6 bases). DNA for the CDR3: TGTGCCAGCAGAGCCCGGACAGCGACGAACACTGAAGCTTTCTTT. It encodes CASRARTATNTEAFF. Drawing the rest from reference TRBV2 and TRBJ1-1, the complete variable domain is EPEVTQTPSHQVTQMGQEVILRCVPISNHLYFYWYRQILGQKVEFLVSFYNNEISEKSEIFDDQFSVERPDGSNFTLKIRSTKLEDSAMYFCASRARTATNTEAFFGQGTRLTVV.